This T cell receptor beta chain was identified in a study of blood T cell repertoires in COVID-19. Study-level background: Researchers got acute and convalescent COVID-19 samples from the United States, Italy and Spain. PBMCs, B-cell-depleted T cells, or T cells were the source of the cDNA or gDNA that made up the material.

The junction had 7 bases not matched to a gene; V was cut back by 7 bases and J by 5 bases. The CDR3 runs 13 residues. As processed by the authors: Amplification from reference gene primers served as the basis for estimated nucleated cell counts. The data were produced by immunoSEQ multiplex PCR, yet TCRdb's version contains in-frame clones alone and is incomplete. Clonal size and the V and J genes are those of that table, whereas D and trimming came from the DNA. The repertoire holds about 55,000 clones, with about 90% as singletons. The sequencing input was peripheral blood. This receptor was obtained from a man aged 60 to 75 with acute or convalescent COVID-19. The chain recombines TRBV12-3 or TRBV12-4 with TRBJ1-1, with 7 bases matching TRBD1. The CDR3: CASNPQGRTEAFF. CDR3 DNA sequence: TGTGCCAGCAACCCACAGGGGAGAACTGAAGCTTTCTTT.